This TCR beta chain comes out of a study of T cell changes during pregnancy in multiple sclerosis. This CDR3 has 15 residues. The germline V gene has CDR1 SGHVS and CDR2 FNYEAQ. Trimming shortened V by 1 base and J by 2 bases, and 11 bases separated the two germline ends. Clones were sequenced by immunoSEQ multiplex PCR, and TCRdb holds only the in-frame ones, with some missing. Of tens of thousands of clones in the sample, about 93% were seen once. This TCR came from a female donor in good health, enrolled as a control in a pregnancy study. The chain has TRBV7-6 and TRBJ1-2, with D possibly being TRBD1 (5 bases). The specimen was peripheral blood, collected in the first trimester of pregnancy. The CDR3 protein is CASSLEAGPNYGYTF. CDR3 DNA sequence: TGTGCCAGCAGCTTAGAAGCGGGACCGAACTATGGCTACACCTTC.